The 15 T cell receptor beta chains given below trace back to one sample, sequenced in a study of cytomegalovirus exposure and HLA in healthy donors. The study ran its PCR with 60 Vbeta and 13 Jbeta primers. Assay used: immunoSEQ multiplex PCR; TCRdb lists only in-frame clones, some missing. The profile shows 110,000 or so clones, approximately 80% of them singletons. Sequencing input: PBMCs. The source is a man in his fifties in good health and CMV-seropositive.

This chain links TRBV7-9 with TRBJ1-6, with 10 bases aligning to TRBD1. This CDR3 comprises 16 residues. J lost 6 bases, V lost 4 bases, and 6 bases had no gene match. Germline V lookup: CDR1 SEHNR, CDR2 FQNEAQ (reference sequence). The DNA of the CDR3 is TGTGCCAGCAGCTCCCGGGACAGGGGTTCTAATTCACCCCTCCACTTT. Residues: CASSSRDRGSNSPLHF.

The CDR3 loop is CASSQAGGSNTQYF. DNA for the CDR3: TGTGCCAGTAGCCAAGCGGGAGGTTCAAATACGCAGTATTTT. The chain combines TRBV19 with TRBJ2-3; 9 bases agree with TRBD2. The CDR3 has 14 amino acids. Germline V lookup: CDR1 LNHDA, CDR2 SQIVND (reference sequence). The ends lost 6 bases at V and 7 bases at J; junction bases unmatched: 8.

This clone appeared a few times. The chain combines TRBV4-2 with TRBJ1-5; possible D gene TRBD1, 5 bases. The germline V and J ends were trimmed by 5 bases and 11 bases, with 13 bases remaining between them. In germline, CDR1 is LGHNA, CDR2 YNFKEQ. The CDR3 is 12 amino acids. The CDR3 here is CASSAPGSAQHF. The CDR3, as DNA: TGTGCCAGCAGCGCCCCAGGGTCGGCCCAGCATTTT.

The V gene is TRBV2, the J gene TRBJ2-5, with D possibly TRBD2 on 5 matching bases. Trimming pared 7 bases from V and 1 base from J, leaving 10 bases between. The CDR3 extends over 13 amino acids. Germline V lookup: CDR1 SNHLY, CDR2 FYNNEI. Written as DNA, the CDR3 is TGTGCCAGCAATGAGGGCCTCCAAGAGACCCAGTACTTC. Translation: CASNEGLQETQYF.

This clone has a single count. The J gene is TRBJ1-2, the V gene TRBV7-2, with 8 bases lining up with TRBD1. The germline CDR1 and CDR2 sequences are SGHTA and FQGNSA. V shed 5 bases and J 6 bases; nucleotides not matched to a gene: 11. The CDR3 runs 15 residues. The CDR3 region is CASSPMETGVNGYTF. The CDR3 DNA is TGTGCCAGCAGCCCGATGGAGACAGGGGTTAATGGCTACACCTTC.

The rearrangement uses TRBV5-1 and TRBJ1-1; the match to TRBD1 covers 8 bases. The germline V gene has CDR1 SGHRS and CDR2 YFSETQ. This CDR3 region has 15 residues. V shed 0 bases, J shed 6 bases, and the junction held 7 bases outside the gene matches. Here the CDR3 DNA reads TGCGCCAGCAGCTTGGTAGGCCAGGGGGCGGCTGAAGCTTTCTTT. This translates into CASSLVGQGAAEAFF.

The chain combines TRBV6-5 with TRBJ2-3; 9 nucleotides align to TRBD2. V trimming: 8 bases; J trimming: 4 bases; junction bases outside the gene matches: 10. The germline gives CDR1 MNHEY, CDR2 SVGAGI. The CDR3 runs 15 residues. DNA of the CDR3: TGTGCCAGCCGGTTAGCGGGAGATGTTGCAGATACGCAGTATTTT. It is translated as CASRLAGDVADTQYF.

The chain joins TRBV7-8 to TRBJ2-7, with 12 nucleotides matching TRBD1. CDR1 SGHVS and CDR2 FQNEAQ come from the germline V gene. The CDR3 totals 17 residues. J gave up 4 bases and V 5 bases, and 12 bases lay outside the gene matches. The CDR3 DNA reads as TGTGCCAGCAGCCCCGACCGGGACAGGGGGCATTGGTACGAGCAGTACTTC. Its protein is CASSPDRDRGHWYEQYF.

In DNA form, the CDR3 reads TGTGCCATCAGTGGTGAGGGAGAGAATTCACCCCTCCACTTT. It translates to CAISGEGENSPLHF. This sequence joins TRBV10-3 and TRBJ1-6; no clear D. Trimming took 4 bases from V and 7 from J, leaving 11 bases between them. This CDR3 is built from 14 residues. Germline CDR1 ENHRY, CDR2 SYGVKD.

V and J are TRBV5-6 and TRBJ2-5, with 8 bases identical to TRBD2. V lost 3 bases and J lost 7; bases outside the gene matches: 11. The CDR3 runs 15 residues. Germline CDR1 SGHDT, CDR2 YYEEEE. In nucleotides, the CDR3 is TGTGCCAGCAGCTCGGAAGCGGGGGTAGGATGGACCCAGTACTTC. Translation: CASSSEAGVGWTQYF.

This chain connects TRBV5-1 to TRBJ2-2, with 10 bases lining up with TRBD1. J gave up 5 bases and V 4 bases, and 8 bases lay outside the gene matches. Germline V gives CDR1 SGHRS, CDR2 YFSETQ. This CDR3 contains 16 residues. The CDR3 sequence: CASSPRTGGGTGELFF. Written as DNA, the CDR3 is TGCGCCAGCAGCCCGCGGACAGGGGGTGGAACCGGGGAGCTGTTTTTT. Full variable domain (missing parts from reference TRBV5-1 and TRBJ2-2): KAGVTQTPRYLIKTRGQQVTLSCSPISGHRSVSWYQQTPGQGLQFLFEYFSETQRNKGNFPGRFSGRQFSNSRSEMNVSTLELGDSALYLCASSPRTGGGTGELFFGEGSRLTVL.

As DNA, the CDR3 is TGTGCCAGCCGCCAGGGGGGCCGTAATGAAAAACTGTTTTTT. Protein: CASRQGGRNEKLFF. The V call is TRBV6-5, the J call TRBJ1-4; 7 bases match TRBD1. V shed 8 bases and J 4 bases; nucleotides not matched to a gene: 7. The CDR3 covers 14 residues. Germline V lookup: CDR1 MNHEY, CDR2 SVGAGI.

V and J are TRBV10-2 and TRBJ2-7; possible D gene TRBD1, 6 bases. CDR3 length: 14 amino acids. Looked up from germline, CDR1 is WSHSY and CDR2 is SAAADI. The V end lost 4 bases, the J end lost 3 bases, and 13 bases lay between the germline ends. The CDR3 DNA sequence: TGCGCCAGCAGTGGGACAGTGGGTTACTACGAGCAGTACTTC. Its protein is CASSGTVGYYEQYF.

V gene TRBV2 combines with J gene TRBJ1-1, with 8 bases lining up with TRBD1. The junction had 11 bases not matched to a gene; V was cut back by 7 bases and J by 1 base. The CDR3 loop spans 16 amino acids. Germline V CDR1 and CDR2: SNHLY, FYNNEI. The CDR3 spells CASTGEQGGGNTEAFF. The CDR3 bases are TGTGCCAGCACCGGAGAACAGGGGGGCGGGAACACTGAAGCTTTCTTT.

The V call is TRBV28, the J call TRBJ2-7, with TRBD1 as a possible D gene (5 bases). V lost 0 bases to trimming and J lost 0 bases, with 12 bases between them. The CDR3 consists of 16 residues. CDR1 is MDHEN, CDR2 SYDVKM, per germline. The CDR3 sequence: CASSLWSGPSSYEQYF. CDR3 DNA: TGTGCCAGCAGTTTATGGTCAGGGCCTAGCTCCTACGAGCAGTACTTC.